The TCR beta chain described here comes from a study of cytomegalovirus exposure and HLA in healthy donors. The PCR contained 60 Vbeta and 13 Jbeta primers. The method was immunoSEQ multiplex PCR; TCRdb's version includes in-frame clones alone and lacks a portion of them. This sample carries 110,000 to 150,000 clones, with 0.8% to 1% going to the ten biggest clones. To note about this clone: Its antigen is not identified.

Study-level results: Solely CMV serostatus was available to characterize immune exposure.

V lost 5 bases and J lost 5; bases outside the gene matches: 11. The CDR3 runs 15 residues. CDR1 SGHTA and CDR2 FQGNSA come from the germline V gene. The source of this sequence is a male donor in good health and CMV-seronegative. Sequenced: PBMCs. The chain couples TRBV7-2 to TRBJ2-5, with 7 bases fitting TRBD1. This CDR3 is CASSKGVGGVETQYF. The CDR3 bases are TGTGCCAGCAGCAAAGGGGTAGGGGGCGTCGAGACCCAGTACTTC.